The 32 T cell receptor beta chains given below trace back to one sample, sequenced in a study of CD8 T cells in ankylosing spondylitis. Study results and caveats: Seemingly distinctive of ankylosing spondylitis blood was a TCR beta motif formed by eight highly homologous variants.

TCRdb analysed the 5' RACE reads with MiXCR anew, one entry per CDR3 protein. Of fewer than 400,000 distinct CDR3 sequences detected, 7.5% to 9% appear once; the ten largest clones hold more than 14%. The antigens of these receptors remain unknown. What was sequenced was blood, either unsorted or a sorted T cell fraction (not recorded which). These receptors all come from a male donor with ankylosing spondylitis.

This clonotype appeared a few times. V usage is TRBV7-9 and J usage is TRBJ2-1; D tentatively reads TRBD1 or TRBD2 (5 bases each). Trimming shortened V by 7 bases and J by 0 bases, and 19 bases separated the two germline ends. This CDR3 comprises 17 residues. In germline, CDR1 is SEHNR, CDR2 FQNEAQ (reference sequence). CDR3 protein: CASTSNRDASSYNEQFF. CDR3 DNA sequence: TGTGCCAGCACCTCAAACCGGGACGCGAGCTCCTACAATGAGCAGTTCTTC.

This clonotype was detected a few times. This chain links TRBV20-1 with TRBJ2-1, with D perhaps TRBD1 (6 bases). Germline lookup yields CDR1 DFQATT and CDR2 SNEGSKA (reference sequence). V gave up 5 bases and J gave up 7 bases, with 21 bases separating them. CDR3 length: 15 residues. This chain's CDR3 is CSALGFTGPRNEQFF. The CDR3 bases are TGCAGTGCTCTGGGGTTTACAGGGCCCAGGAATGAGCAGTTCTTC.

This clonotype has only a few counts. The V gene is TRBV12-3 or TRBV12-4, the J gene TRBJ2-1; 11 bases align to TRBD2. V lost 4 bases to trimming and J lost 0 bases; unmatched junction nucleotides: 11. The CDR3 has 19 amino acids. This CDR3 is CASSSPGLAAPDSYNEQFF. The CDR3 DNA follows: TGTGCCAGCAGTTCCCCGGGACTAGCGGCCCCGGACTCCTACAATGAGCAGTTCTTC.

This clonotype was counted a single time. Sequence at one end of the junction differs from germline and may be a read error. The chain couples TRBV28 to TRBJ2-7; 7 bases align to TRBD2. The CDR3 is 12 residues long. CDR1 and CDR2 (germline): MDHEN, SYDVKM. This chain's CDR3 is CASALADYGQYF. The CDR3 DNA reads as TGTGCCAGCGCCCTAGCGGACTACGGGCAGTACTTC.

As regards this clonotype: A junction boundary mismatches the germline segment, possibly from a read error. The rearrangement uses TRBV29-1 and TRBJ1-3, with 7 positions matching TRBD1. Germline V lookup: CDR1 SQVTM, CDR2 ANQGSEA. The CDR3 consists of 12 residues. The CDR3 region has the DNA TGCAGCGTTGTGCTCCTTACAGGGGCCCGCCGCTTT. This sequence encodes CSVVLLTGARRF. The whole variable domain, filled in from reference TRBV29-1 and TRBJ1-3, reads SAVISQKPSRDICQRGTSLTIQCQVDSQVTMMFWYRQQPGQSLTLIATANQGSEATYESGFVIDKFPISRPNLTFSTLTVSNMSPEDSSIYLCSVVLLTGARRFGEGSWLTVV.

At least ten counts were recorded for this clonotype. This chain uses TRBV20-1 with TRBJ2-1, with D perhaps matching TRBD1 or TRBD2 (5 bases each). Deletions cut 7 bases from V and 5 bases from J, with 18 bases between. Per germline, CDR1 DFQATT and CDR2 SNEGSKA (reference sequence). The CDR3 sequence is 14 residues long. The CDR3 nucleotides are TGCAGTGTTACTCCCGGGACCGGAGACAATGAGCAGTTCTTC. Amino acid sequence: CSVTPGTGDNEQFF.

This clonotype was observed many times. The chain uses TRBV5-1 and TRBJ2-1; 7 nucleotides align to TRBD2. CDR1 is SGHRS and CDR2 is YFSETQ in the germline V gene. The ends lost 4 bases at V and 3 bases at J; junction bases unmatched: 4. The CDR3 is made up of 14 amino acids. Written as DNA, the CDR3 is TGCGCCAGCAGCATCGGACTAGACTACAATGAGCAGTTCTTC. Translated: CASSIGLDYNEQFF.

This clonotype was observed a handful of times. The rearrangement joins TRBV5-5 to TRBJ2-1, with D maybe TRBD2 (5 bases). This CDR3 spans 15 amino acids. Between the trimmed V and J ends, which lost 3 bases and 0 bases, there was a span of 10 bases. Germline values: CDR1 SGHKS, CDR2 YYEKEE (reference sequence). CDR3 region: CASSSEGSSYNEQFF. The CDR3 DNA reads TGTGCCAGCAGCTCTGAAGGGAGCTCCTACAATGAGCAGTTCTTC.

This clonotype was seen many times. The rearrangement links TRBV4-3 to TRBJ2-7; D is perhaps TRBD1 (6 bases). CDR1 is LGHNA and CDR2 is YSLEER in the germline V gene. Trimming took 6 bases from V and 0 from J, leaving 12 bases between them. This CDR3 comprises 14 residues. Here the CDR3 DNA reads TGCGCCAGCAGTATGGGACACCTCTCCTACGAGCAGTACTTC. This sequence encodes CASSMGHLSYEQYF.

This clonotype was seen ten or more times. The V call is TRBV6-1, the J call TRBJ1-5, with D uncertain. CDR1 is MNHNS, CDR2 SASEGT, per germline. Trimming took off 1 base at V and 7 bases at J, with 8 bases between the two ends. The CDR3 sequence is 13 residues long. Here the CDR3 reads CASSEVDEQPQHF. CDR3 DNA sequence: TGTGCCAGCAGTGAAGTGGACGAGCAGCCCCAGCATTTT.

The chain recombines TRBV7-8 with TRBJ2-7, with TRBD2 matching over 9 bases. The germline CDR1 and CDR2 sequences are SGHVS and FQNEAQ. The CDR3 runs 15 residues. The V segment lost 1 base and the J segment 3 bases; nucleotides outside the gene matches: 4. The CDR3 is CASSLEAGGYYEQYF. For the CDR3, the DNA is TGTGCCAGCAGCTTAGAAGCGGGAGGTTACTACGAGCAGTACTTC.

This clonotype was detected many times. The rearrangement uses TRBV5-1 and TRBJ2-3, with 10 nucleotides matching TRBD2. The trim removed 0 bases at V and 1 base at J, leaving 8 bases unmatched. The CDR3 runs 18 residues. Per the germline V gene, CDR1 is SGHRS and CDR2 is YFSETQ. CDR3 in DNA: TGCGCCAGCAGCTTGGACACTAGCGGGATTCGGCGCACAGATACGCAGTATTTT. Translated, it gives CASSLDTSGIRRTDTQYF.

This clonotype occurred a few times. In DNA, the CDR3 is TGTGCCAGCAGCTTGGCTTTGGTTGGCCAAGAGACCCAGTACTTC. Protein sequence: CASSLALVGQETQYF. This sequence joins TRBV5-8 and TRBJ2-5; D unclear. CDR3 size: 15 residues. Looked up from germline, CDR1 is SGHTS and CDR2 is YDEGEE. Trimming took 0 bases from V and 1 from J, leaving 10 bases between them.

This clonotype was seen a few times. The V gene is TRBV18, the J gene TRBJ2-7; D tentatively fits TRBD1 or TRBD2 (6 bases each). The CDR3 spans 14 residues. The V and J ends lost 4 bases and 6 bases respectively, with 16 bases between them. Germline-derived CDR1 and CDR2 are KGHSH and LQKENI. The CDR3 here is CASSQPGATGEQYF. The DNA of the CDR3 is TGTGCCAGCTCACAACCGGGGGCGACGGGCGAGCAGTACTTC.

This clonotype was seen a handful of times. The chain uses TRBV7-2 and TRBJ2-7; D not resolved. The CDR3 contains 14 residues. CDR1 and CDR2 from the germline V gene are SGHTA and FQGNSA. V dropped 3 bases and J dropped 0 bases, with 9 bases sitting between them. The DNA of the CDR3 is TGTGCCAGCAGCTTTGCTAGTAACTCCTACGAGCAGTACTTC. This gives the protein CASSFASNSYEQYF.

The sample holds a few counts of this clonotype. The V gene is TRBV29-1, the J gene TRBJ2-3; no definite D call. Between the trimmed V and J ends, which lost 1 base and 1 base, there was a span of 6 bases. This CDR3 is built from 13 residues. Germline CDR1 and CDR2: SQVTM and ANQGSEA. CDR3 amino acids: CSVEALGTDTQYF. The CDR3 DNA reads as TGCAGCGTTGAAGCCCTGGGCACAGATACGCAGTATTTT.

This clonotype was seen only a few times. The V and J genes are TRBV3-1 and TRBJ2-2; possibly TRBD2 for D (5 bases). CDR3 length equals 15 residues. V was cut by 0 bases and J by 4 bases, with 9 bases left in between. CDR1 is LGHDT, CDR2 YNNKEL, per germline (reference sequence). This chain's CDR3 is CASSQDHRGTGELFF. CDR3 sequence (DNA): TGTGCCAGCAGCCAAGATCATCGGGGCACCGGGGAGCTGTTTTTT. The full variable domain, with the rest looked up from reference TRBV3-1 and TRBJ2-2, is DTAVSQTPKYLVTQMGNDKSIKCEQNLGHDTMYWYKQDSKKFLKIMFSYNNKELIINETVPNRFSPKSPDKAHLNLHINSLELGDSAVYFCASSQDHRGTGELFFGEGSRLTVL.

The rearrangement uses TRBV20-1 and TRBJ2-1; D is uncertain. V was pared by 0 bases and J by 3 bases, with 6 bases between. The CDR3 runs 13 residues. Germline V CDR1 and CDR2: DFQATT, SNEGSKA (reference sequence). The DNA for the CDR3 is TGCAGTGCTAGAGAGTGGAACTACAATGAGCAGTTCTTC. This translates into CSAREWNYNEQFF.

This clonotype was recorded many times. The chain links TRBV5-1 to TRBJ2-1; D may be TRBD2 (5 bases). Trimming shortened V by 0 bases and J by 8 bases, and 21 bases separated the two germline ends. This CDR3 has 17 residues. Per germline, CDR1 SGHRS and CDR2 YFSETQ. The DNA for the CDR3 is TGCGCCAGCAGCTTGGCCGTCCCGCTAGCTTCTTCCGATGAGCAGTTCTTC. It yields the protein CASSLAVPLASSDEQFF.

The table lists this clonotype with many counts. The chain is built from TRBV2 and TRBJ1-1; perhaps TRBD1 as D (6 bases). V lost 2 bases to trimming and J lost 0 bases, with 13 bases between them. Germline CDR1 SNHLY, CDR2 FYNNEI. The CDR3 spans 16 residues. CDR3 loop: CASSERRDTMNTEAFF. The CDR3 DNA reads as TGTGCCAGCAGTGAAAGGCGGGACACCATGAACACTGAAGCTTTCTTT. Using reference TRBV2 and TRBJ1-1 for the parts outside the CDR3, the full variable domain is EPEVTQTPSHQVTQMGQEVILRCVPISNHLYFYWYRQILGQKVEFLVSFYNNEISEKSEIFDDQFSVERPDGSNFTLKIRSTKLEDSAMYFCASSERRDTMNTEAFFGQGTRLTVV.

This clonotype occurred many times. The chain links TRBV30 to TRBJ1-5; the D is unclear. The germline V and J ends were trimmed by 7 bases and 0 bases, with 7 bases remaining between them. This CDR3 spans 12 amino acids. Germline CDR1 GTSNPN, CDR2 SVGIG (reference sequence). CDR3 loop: CASGNSNQPQHF. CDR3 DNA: TGTGCCTCGGGGAATAGCAATCAGCCCCAGCATTTT.

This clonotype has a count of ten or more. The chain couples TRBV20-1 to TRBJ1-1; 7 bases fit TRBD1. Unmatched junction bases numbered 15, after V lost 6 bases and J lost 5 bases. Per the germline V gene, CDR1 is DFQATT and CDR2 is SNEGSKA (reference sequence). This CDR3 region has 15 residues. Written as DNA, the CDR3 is TGCAGTGCGAGACAGGGCTTCGGGGTCGGGACTGAAGCTTTCTTT. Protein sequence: CSARQGFGVGTEAFF.

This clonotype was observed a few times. The CDR3 reads CASSLTRVLYGYTF. Here the CDR3 DNA reads TGTGCCAGCAGTTTAACTCGGGTATTGTATGGCTACACCTTC. The gene calls are TRBV12-3 or TRBV12-4 and TRBJ1-2, with no clear D. Between the trimmed V and J ends, which lost 2 bases and 5 bases, there was a span of 12 bases. The CDR3 is made up of 14 amino acids.

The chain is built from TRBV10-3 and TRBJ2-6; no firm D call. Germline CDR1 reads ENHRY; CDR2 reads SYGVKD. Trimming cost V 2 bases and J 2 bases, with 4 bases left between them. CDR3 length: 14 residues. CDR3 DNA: TGTGCCATCAGTGAGGTTGCTGGGGCCAACGTCCTGACTTTC. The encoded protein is CAISEVAGANVLTF.

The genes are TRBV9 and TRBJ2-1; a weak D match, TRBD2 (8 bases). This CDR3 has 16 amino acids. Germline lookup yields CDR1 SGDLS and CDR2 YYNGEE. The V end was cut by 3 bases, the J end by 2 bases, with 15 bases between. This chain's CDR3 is CASSAGGTDAYNEQFF. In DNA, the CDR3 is TGTGCCAGCAGCGCGGGGGGGACAGACGCCTACAATGAGCAGTTCTTC.

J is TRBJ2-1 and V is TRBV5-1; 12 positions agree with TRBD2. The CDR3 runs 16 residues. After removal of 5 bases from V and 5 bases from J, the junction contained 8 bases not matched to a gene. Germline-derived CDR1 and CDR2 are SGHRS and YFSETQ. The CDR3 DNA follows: TGCGCCAGCAGGAACCTAGCGGGAGGGAGGGACAATGAGCAGTTCTTC. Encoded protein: CASRNLAGGRDNEQFF.

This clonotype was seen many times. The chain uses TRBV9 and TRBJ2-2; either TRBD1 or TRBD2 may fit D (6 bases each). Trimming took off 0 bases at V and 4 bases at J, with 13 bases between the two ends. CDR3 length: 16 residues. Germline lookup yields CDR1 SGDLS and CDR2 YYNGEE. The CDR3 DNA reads TGTGCCAGCAGCGTAGTAGGGGGGCCGGGCACCGGGGAGCTGTTTTTT. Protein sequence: CASSVVGGPGTGELFF. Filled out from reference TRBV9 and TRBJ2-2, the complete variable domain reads DSGVTQTPKHLITATGQRVTLRCSPRSGDLSVYWYQQSLDQGLQFLIQYYNGEERAKGNILERFSAQQFPDLHSELNLSSLELGDSALYFCASSVVGGPGTGELFFGEGSRLTVL.

CDR3 in DNA: TGTGCCAGTAGTCGGAGCATAGATCAGCCCCAGCATTTT. It yields the protein CASSRSIDQPQHF. The J gene is TRBJ1-5, the V gene TRBV19; D gene uncertain. This CDR3 comprises 13 residues. Trimming took off 5 bases at V and 5 bases at J, with 10 bases between the two ends. The V gene's germline CDR1 is LNHDA and CDR2 SQIVND (reference sequence).

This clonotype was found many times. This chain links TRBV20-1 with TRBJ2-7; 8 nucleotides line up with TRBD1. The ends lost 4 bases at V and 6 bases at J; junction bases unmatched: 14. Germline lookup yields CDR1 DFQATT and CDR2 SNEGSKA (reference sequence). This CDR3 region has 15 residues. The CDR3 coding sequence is TGCAGTGCTAATCCACCGGGACAGGTCTTGTCCGAGCAGTACTTC. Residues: CSANPPGQVLSEQYF.

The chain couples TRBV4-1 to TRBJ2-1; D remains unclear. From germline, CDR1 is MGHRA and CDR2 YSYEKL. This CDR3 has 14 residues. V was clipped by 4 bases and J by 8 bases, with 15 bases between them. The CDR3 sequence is CASSPTGQVYEQFF. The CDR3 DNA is TGCGCCAGCAGCCCGACGGGTCAGGTCTATGAGCAGTTCTTC.

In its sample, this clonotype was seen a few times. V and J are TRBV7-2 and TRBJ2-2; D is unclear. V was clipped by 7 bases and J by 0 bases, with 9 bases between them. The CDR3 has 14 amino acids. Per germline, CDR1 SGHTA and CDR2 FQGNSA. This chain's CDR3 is CASNIISNTGELFF. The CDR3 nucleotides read TGTGCCAGCAACATAATATCGAACACCGGGGAGCTGTTTTTT.

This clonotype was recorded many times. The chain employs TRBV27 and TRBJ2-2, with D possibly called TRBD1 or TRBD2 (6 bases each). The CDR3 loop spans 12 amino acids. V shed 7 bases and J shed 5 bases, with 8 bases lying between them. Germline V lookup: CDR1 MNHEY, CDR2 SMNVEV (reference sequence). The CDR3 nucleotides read TGTGCCAGCATAGGGGGGACCGGGGAGCTGTTTTTT. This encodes CASIGGTGELFF.